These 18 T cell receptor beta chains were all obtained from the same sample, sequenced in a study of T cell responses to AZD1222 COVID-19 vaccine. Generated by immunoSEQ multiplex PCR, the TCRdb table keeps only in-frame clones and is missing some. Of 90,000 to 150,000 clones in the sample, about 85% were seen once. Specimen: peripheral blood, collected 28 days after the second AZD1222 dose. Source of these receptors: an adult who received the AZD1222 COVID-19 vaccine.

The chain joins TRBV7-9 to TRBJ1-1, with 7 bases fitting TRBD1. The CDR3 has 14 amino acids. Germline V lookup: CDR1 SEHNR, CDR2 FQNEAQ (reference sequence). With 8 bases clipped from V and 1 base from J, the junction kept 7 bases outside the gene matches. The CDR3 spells CASLRTGQNTEAFF. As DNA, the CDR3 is TGTGCCAGCCTTAGGACAGGACAGAACACTGAAGCTTTCTTT.

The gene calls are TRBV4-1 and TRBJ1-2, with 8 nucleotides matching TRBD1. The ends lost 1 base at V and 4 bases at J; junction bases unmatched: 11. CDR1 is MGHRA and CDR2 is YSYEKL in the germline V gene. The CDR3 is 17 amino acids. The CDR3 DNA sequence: TGCGCCAGCAGCCAAGCGGACAGGGTACCTGTAGGCTATGGCTACACCTTC. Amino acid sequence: CASSQADRVPVGYGYTF.

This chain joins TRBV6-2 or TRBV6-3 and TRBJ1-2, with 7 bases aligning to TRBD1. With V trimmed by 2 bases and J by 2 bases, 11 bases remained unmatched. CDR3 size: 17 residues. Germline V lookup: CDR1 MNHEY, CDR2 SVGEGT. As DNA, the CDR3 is TGTGCCAGCAGTTACCGGCTTAAGGGACAGCTCAACTATGGCTACACCTTC. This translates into CASSYRLKGQLNYGYTF.

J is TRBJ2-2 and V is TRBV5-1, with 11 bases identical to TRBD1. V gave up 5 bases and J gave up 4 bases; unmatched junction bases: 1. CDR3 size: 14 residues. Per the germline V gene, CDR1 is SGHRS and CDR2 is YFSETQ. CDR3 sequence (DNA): TGCGCCAGCAGGGGGACAGGGGGCACCGGGGAGCTGTTTTTT. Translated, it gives CASRGTGGTGELFF.

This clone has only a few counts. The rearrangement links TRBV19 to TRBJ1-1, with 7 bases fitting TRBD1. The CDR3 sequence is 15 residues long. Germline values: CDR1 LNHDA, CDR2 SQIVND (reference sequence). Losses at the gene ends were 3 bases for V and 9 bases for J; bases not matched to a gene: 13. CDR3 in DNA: TGTGCCAGTAGTATCGGGACAGCTGAAAGGGTTAAAGCTTTCTTT. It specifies CASSIGTAERVKAFF. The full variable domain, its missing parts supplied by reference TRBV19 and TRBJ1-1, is DGGITQSPKYLFRKEGQNVTLSCEQNLNHDAMYWYRQDPGQGLRLIYYSQIVNDFQKGDIAEGYSVSREKKESFPLTVTSAQKNPTAFYLCASSIGTAERVKAFFGQGTRLTVV.

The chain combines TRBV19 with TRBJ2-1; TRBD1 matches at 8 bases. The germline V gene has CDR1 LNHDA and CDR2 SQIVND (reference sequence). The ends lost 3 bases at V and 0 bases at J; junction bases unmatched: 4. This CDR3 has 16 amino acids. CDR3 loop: CASSMDRAISYNEQFF. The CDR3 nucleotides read TGTGCCAGTAGTATGGACAGGGCAATCTCCTACAATGAGCAGTTCTTC.

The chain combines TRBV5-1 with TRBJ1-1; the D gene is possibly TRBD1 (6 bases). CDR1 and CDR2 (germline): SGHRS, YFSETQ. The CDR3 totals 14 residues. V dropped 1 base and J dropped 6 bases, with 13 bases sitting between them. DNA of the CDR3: TGCGCCAGCAGCTTGAGACGGGGGCTGGCTGAAGCTTTCTTT. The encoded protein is CASSLRRGLAEAFF.

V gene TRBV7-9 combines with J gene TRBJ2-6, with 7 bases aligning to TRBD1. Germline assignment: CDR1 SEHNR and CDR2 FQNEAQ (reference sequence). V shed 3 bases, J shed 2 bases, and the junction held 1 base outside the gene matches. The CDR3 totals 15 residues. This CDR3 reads CASSFGTAGANVLTF. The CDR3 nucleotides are TGTGCCAGCAGCTTCGGGACAGCTGGGGCCAACGTCCTGACTTTC.

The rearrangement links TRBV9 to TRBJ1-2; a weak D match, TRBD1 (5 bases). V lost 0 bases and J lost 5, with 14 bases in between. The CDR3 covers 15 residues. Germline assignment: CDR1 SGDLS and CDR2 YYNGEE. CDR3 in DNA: TGTGCCAGCAGCGTAGCCGTAGGGGCAGCTTATGGCTACACCTTC. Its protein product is CASSVAVGAAYGYTF.

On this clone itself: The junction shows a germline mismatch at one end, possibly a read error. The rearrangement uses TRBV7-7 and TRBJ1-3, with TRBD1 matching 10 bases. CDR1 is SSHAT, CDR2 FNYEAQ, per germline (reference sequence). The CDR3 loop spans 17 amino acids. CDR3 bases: TGTGCTAGCAGCCCCGGGACAGGGGTCCTATCTGGAAACACCATATATTTT. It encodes CASSPGTGVLSGNTIYF.

The CDR3 spells CASSLVAGVGEQYF. Written as DNA, the CDR3 is TGTGCCAGCAGCTTAGTGGCAGGGGTAGGCGAGCAGTACTTC. The rearrangement joins TRBV7-9 to TRBJ2-7, with a possible D match to TRBD1 (6 bases). Germline V gene lookup returns CDR1 SEHNR and CDR2 FQNEAQ (reference sequence). The ends were cut back, 1 base at V and 6 bases at J, with 13 bases in the middle. The CDR3 totals 14 residues.

The CDR3 bases are TGTGCCTGGAGGCCCCTAAAGACAGCTGCTAACTATGGCTACACCTTC. Its translation: CAWRPLKTAANYGYTF. The chain carries TRBV30 and TRBJ1-2; a possible D gene is TRBD1 (5 bases). CDR1 is GTSNPN, CDR2 SVGIG, per germline (reference sequence). The V end was cut by 3 bases, the J end by 0 bases, with 17 bases between. The CDR3 consists of 16 residues.

The CDR3 here is CASSLRERYGYTF. The CDR3 nucleotides read TGTGCCAGCTCCCTCCGGGAACGTTATGGCTACACCTTC. The J gene is TRBJ1-2, the V gene TRBV18; D unclear. This CDR3 is built from 13 residues. Germline V gene sequence: CDR1 KGHSH, CDR2 LQKENI. V gave up 6 bases and J gave up 5 bases, with 13 bases separating them.

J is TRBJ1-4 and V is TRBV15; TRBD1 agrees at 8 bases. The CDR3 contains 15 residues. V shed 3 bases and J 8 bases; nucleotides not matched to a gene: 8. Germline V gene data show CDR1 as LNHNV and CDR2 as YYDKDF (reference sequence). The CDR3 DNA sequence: TGTGCCACCAGCAGGGATACAACAGGGGGGGAAAAACTGTTTTTT. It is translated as CATSRDTTGGEKLFF.

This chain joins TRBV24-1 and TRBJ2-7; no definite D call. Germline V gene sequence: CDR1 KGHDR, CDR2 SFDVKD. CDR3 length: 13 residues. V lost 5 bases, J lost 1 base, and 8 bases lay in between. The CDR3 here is CATSGARSYEQYF. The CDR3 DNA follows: TGTGCCACCAGTGGCGCAAGGTCCTACGAGCAGTACTTC.

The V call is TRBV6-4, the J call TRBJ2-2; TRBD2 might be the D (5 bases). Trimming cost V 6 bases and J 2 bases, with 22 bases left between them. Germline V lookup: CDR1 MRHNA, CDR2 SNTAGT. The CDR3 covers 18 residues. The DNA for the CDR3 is TGTGCCAGCAGACAACACCCCCGGGCTAGCCGTAACACCGGGGAGCTGTTTTTT. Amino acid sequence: CASRQHPRASRNTGELFF.

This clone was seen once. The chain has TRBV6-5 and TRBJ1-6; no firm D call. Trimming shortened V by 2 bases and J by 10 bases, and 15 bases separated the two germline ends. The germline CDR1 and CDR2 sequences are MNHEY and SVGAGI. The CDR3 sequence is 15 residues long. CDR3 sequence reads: CASSYDILRLSPLHF. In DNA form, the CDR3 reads TGTGCCAGCAGTTACGACATCTTACGTTTGTCACCCCTCCACTTT.

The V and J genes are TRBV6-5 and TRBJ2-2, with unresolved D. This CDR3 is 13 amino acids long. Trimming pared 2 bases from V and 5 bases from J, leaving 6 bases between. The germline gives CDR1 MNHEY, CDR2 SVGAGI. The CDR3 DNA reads TGTGCCAGCAGTTACGACCAAACCGGGGAGCTGTTTTTT. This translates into CASSYDQTGELFF.